Listed below are T cell receptor beta chains from one sample, sequenced in a study of shared clonotypes between healthy human individuals. Produced via immunoSEQ multiplex PCR; TCRdb's table is partial and in-frame only. Altogether hundreds of thousands of clones are present, less than 98% being singletons, with the ten largest covering around 0.057%. Sample: naive CD4+ T cells sorted from blood. The receptor source for this set is a woman in her 30s in good health. Both conserved end residues are part of each CDR3. Each record gives: J gene, clone size, V gene, D gene, CDR3 DNA, CDR3 protein. D genes are given only for firm matches. Expanded clones are given a class, and other clones once, few, many or no size at all.

J: TRBJ1-3
size: NA
V: TRBV11-2
D: NA
DNA: TGTGCCAGCAGCTGGGACCCAGTAAAAAACACCATATATTTT
CDR3: CASSWDPVKNTIYF

J: TRBJ2-7
size: NA
V: TRBV6-5
D: TRBD2
DNA: TGTGCCAGCAGTTACTGGGCTAGCGGACCTTACGAGCAGTACTTC
CDR3: CASSYWASGPYEQYF

J: TRBJ1-5
size: few
V: TRBV19
D: NA
DNA: TGTGCCAGTAGTGCCCGAACGGGGAATAATCAGCCCCAGCATTTT
CDR3: CASSARTGNNQPQHF

J: TRBJ2-2
size: NA
V: TRBV5-1
D: NA
DNA: TGCGCCAGCAGCTTGGATTCATCGGGTGCCGGGGAGCTGTTTTTT
CDR3: CASSLDSSGAGELFF

J: TRBJ2-7
size: NA
V: TRBV28
D: TRBD2
DNA: TGTGCCAGCAGCCCCGGAAGGGAGGGCCTGTGGGAGCAGTACTTC
CDR3: CASSPGREGLWEQYF

J: TRBJ2-7
size: NA
V: TRBV20-1
D: NA
DNA: TGCAGTGCTAGAGGGGCCCACGAGCAGTACTTC
CDR3: CSARGAHEQYF

J: TRBJ2-5
size: NA
V: TRBV5-1
D: TRBD2
DNA: TGCGCCAGCAGCTTTAGCGGGAGTGGAGAAGAGACCCAGTACTTC
CDR3: CASSFSGSGEETQYF

J: TRBJ2-7
size: NA
V: TRBV19
D: TRBD2
DNA: TGTGCCAGTAGTAACGGACTAGGCGCCTACGAGCAGTACTTC
CDR3: CASSNGLGAYEQYF

J: TRBJ2-1
size: NA
V: TRBV2
D: NA
DNA: TGTGCCAGCAGGGAAGGACGCTACAATGAGCAGTTCTTC
CDR3: CASREGRYNEQFF

J: TRBJ2-5
size: NA
V: TRBV28
D: NA
DNA: TGTGCCAGCAGTTTATTTGGGCGGGTGGGAGAGACCCAGTACTTC
CDR3: CASSLFGRVGETQYF

J: TRBJ2-7
size: NA
V: TRBV15
D: NA
DNA: TGTGCCACCAGCAGAGATGTAGGGGTGGGAGAGCAGTACTTC
CDR3: CATSRDVGVGEQYF

J: TRBJ2-1
size: NA
V: TRBV10-3
D: TRBD2
DNA: TGTGCCATCAGTGGCAAGACTAGCGGGACAGGAATGGGCTCCTACAATGAGCAGTTCTTC
CDR3: CAISGKTSGTGMGSYNEQFF

J: TRBJ1-1
size: NA
V: TRBV6-5
D: NA
DNA: TGTGCCAGCAGTCCACAGGGACCGGGCACTGAAGCTTTCTTT
CDR3: CASSPQGPGTEAFF

J: TRBJ2-1
size: NA
V: TRBV7-9
D: TRBD2
DNA: TGTGCCAGCAGCGGAAGTGGCGGGAGGGAACCATACAATGAGCAGTTCTTC
CDR3: CASSGSGGREPYNEQFF

J: TRBJ2-3
size: NA
V: TRBV27
D: NA
DNA: TGTGCCACCAGGGGTCAGGCCAAAGATACGCAGTATTTT
CDR3: CATRGQAKDTQYF

J: TRBJ2-3
size: NA
V: TRBV28
D: NA
DNA: TGTGCCAGCAGCAAAGGGGGACTATCCACAGATACGCAGTATTTT
CDR3: CASSKGGLSTDTQYF

J: TRBJ1-5
size: once
V: TRBV10-3
D: NA
DNA: TGTGCCATCAGTGCACGAAATAGCAATCAGCCCCAGCATTTT
CDR3: CAISARNSNQPQHF

J: TRBJ2-1
size: NA
V: TRBV28
D: NA
DNA: TGTGCCAGCAGGACCGTCCGGGAGTTTTTAGTCTATGAGCAGTTCTTC
CDR3: CASRTVREFLVYEQFF

J: TRBJ1-5
size: NA
V: TRBV6-6
D: NA
DNA: TGTGCCAGCAGTTATCATTTCCGGGGCCGCAATCAGCCCCAGCATTTT
CDR3: CASSYHFRGRNQPQHF

J: TRBJ1-2
size: NA
V: TRBV4-1
D: NA
DNA: TGCGCCAGCAGCCAAGGGATTCGGCAGGGGATGAACTATGGCTACACCTTC
CDR3: CASSQGIRQGMNYGYTF

J: TRBJ2-7
size: NA
V: TRBV5-1
D: NA
DNA: TGCGCCAGCAGCTTGGGACTGGGTCCCCTCTACGAGCAGTACTTC
CDR3: CASSLGLGPLYEQYF

J: TRBJ2-2
size: NA
V: TRBV6-1
D: TRBD1
DNA: TGTGCCAGCAGTGAATTACTAGGGGACAGGGGTAGAACCCAGGGCACCGGGGAGCTGTTTTTT
CDR3: CASSELLGDRGRTQGTGELFF

J: TRBJ2-1
size: NA
V: TRBV15
D: NA
DNA: TGTGCCACCAGCCGACCGGGACTCAAAATGGGGAATGAGCAGTTCTTC
CDR3: CATSRPGLKMGNEQFF

J: TRBJ1-2
size: once
V: TRBV28
D: NA
DNA: TGTGCCAGCAGTTCCCGGGCGGGGAGGAACTACACCTTC
CDR3: CASSSRAGRNYTF

J: TRBJ2-3
size: NA
V: TRBV21-1
D: NA
DNA: TGTGCCAGCAGTATACTAGCGGGGGAAAGGGCAGATACGCAGTATTTT
CDR3: CASSILAGERADTQYF

J: TRBJ2-7
size: NA
V: TRBV7-3
D: TRBD2
DNA: TGTGCCAGCAGCCTCCGACTAGCGGGAAATTACGAGCAGTACTTC
CDR3: CASSLRLAGNYEQYF

J: TRBJ2-5
size: NA
V: TRBV23-1
D: TRBD2
DNA: TGCGCCAGCAGTCCGCTCAAATGGACTAGCGGGAGTCACTGGGAGACCCAGTACTTC
CDR3: CASSPLKWTSGSHWETQYF

J: TRBJ1-5
size: NA
V: TRBV5-1
D: NA
DNA: TGCGCCAGCAGAGAGGACAGCCACAATCAGCCCCAGCATTTT
CDR3: CASREDSHNQPQHF

J: TRBJ2-2
size: NA
V: TRBV2
D: NA
DNA: TGTGCCAGCAGTTGGGACGCGACGATCGGGGAGCTGTTTTTT
CDR3: CASSWDATIGELFF

J: TRBJ1-5
size: NA
V: TRBV2
D: NA
DNA: TGTGCCAGCAAAGGGGTGTTTAGCAATCAGCCCCAGCATTTT
CDR3: CASKGVFSNQPQHF

J: TRBJ2-5
size: NA
V: TRBV27
D: NA
DNA: TGTGCCAGCAGACGCAGGGGGGGTGTGGAGACCCAGTACTTC
CDR3: CASRRRGGVETQYF

J: TRBJ1-4
size: NA
V: TRBV6-6
D: NA
DNA: TGTGCCAGCAGTCCTGGACTTCTTGAAAAAAAACTGTTTTTT
CDR3: CASSPGLLEKKLFF

J: TRBJ2-1
size: NA
V: TRBV7-7
D: NA
DNA: TGTGCCAGCAGCTTAGGGGTGGGACCCTACAATGAGCAGTTCTTC
CDR3: CASSLGVGPYNEQFF

J: TRBJ2-6
size: NA
V: TRBV2
D: NA
DNA: TGTGCCAGCAGCGAAAGAGGATCTGGGGCCAACGTCCTGACTTTC
CDR3: CASSERGSGANVLTF

J: TRBJ2-3
size: NA
V: TRBV30
D: NA
DNA: TGTGCCTGGAAGAACGAAGGAGATACGCAGTATTTT
CDR3: CAWKNEGDTQYF

J: TRBJ2-7
size: NA
V: TRBV5-5
D: NA
DNA: TGTGCCAGCAGCTGGCCCCTCCGGGGGCGCGGCGAGCAGTACTTC
CDR3: CASSWPLRGRGEQYF